These 9 T cell receptor beta chains were sequenced from one sample in a study of blood T cell repertoires in COVID-19. The assay was immunoSEQ multiplex PCR, and TCRdb's table has in-frame clones only and misses some. The table shows 200,000 to 250,000 clones, with 85% occurring only once. The sequenced material came from peripheral blood. These receptors all stem from a woman aged 55-70 years with active or convalescent COVID-19.

The gene calls are TRBV4-1 and TRBJ2-3; TRBD2 matches 9 bases. Germline loops: CDR1 MGHRA, CDR2 YSYEKL. The CDR3 is 16 residues long. V lost 3 bases, J lost 0 bases, and 4 bases stayed unmatched. The CDR3 reads CASSQERGASTDTQYF. CDR3 DNA sequence: TGCGCCAGCAGCCAGGAGCGGGGGGCTAGCACAGATACGCAGTATTTT.

The chain couples TRBV7-9 to TRBJ2-3; possible D gene TRBD2, 6 bases. Germline lookup yields CDR1 SEHNR and CDR2 FQNEAQ (reference sequence). The CDR3 extends over 16 amino acids. The V end lost 5 bases, the J end lost 2 bases, and 17 bases lay between the germline ends. This CDR3 reads CASSKEAGLITDTQYF. The DNA of the CDR3 is TGTGCCAGCAGCAAGGAAGCGGGTCTTATCACAGATACGCAGTATTTT.

In its sample, this clone was seen once. V and J are TRBV28 and TRBJ1-2; 7 bases fit TRBD1. The junction had 13 bases not matched to a gene; V was cut back by 4 bases and J by 5 bases. There are 16 residues in the CDR3. Germline V gene lookup returns CDR1 MDHEN and CDR2 SYDVKM. Here the CDR3 DNA reads TGTGCCAGCAGTTCCCCGAGAACAGGGGTAAGGTATGGCTACACCTTC. Translated: CASSSPRTGVRYGYTF.

This chain links TRBV7-2 with TRBJ1-1; no reliable D call. The V end was cut by 5 bases, the J end by 0 bases, with 7 bases between. CDR1 is SGHTA, CDR2 FQGNSA, per germline. This CDR3 contains 13 residues. CDR3 region: CASSPVLNTEAFF. The CDR3 nucleotides read TGTGCCAGCAGCCCGGTACTGAACACTGAAGCTTTCTTT.

The chain joins TRBV5-4 to TRBJ2-3, with 11 bases lining up with TRBD2. J lost 2 bases, V lost 1 base, and 3 bases had no gene match. Germline CDR1 is SGHNT and CDR2 is YYREEE (reference sequence). This CDR3 region has 16 residues. For the CDR3, the DNA is TGTGCCAGCAGCTTGTTAGCGGGGGGGAACACAGATACGCAGTATTTT. It encodes CASSLLAGGNTDTQYF.

The gene calls are TRBV7-9 and TRBJ1-2, with D perhaps matching TRBD1 (5 bases). CDR3 size: 14 residues. Germline V gene lookup returns CDR1 SEHNR and CDR2 FQNEAQ (reference sequence). The V end lost 5 bases, the J end lost 4 bases, and 14 bases lay between the germline ends. CDR3 protein: CASSLGGVGYGYTF. DNA for the CDR3: TGTGCCAGCAGCCTCGGAGGGGTTGGCTATGGCTACACCTTC.

J is TRBJ1-2 and V is TRBV11-2; the match to TRBD1 covers 8 bases. The CDR3 spans 15 residues. Unmatched junction bases numbered 6, after V lost 2 bases and J lost 4 bases. CDR1 and CDR2 (germline): SGHAT, FQNNGV. This CDR3 reads CASSLQGAFLYGYTF. CDR3 nucleotide sequence: TGTGCCAGCAGCTTACAGGGGGCATTTCTCTATGGCTACACCTTC.

The rearrangement links TRBV18 to TRBJ2-5, with TRBD2 identical over 9 bases. The CDR3 spans 15 residues. V was clipped by 3 bases and J by 5 bases; unmatched bases: 7. Looked up from germline, CDR1 is KGHSH and CDR2 is LQKENI. The CDR3 spells CASSPRGLARETQYF. In nucleotides, the CDR3 is TGTGCCAGCTCACCTCGAGGACTAGCGAGGGAGACCCAGTACTTC.

V usage is TRBV3-1 (or the pseudogene TRBV3-2) and J usage is TRBJ2-2, with TRBD2 as a possible D gene (6 bases). CDR1 and CDR2 from the germline V gene are LGHDT and YNNKEL (reference sequence). This CDR3 has 15 residues. V lost 2 bases and J 3 bases, leaving 10 bases between the germline ends. The CDR3 DNA reads TGTGCCAGCAGCCAAAGACTAGGGGACACCGGGGAGCTGTTTTTT. Amino acids: CASSQRLGDTGELFF.